The sequence of this T cell receptor (beta chain) was determined in a study of neurological immune-mediated disorders. cDNA was made by 5'RACE with 10-nucleotide random UMIs. TCRdb re-called the 5' RACE reads through MiXCR, storing one row per CDR3 protein. The sample lists about 89,000 distinct CDR3 sequences, just over 2.5% occurring once. The study, taken as a whole, reports: Sharing of CDR3 amino acid sequences among expanded clones across subjects was absent, suggesting private repertoires in all groups. It was the repertoires of 18 of 34 multiple sclerosis patients that phylogenetic grouping placed in one related-CDR3 cluster, which is a possible signature.

V gave up 0 bases and J gave up 5 bases; unmatched junction bases: 6. This CDR3 region has 15 residues. CDR1 and CDR2 from the germline V gene are DFQATT and SNEGSKA (reference sequence). This clonotype occurred many times. As yet, its antigen is unknown. This clonotype originated in a woman aged 25 to 39 with multiple sclerosis. Sequencing was performed on PBMCs. The chain recombines TRBV20-1 with TRBJ2-3; the match to TRBD2 covers 9 bases. The CDR3 here is CSAREASGTGDTQYF. In DNA, the CDR3 is TGCAGTGCTAGAGAGGCTAGCGGGACTGGAGATACGCAGTATTTT.